This T cell receptor beta chain was retrieved from a study of T cell changes during pregnancy in multiple sclerosis. The germline V gene has CDR1 SNHLY and CDR2 FYNNEI. Trimming removed 4 bases from V and 2 bases from J, with 13 bases in between. The CDR3 is made up of 15 amino acids. TCRdb's table, derived via immunoSEQ multiplex PCR, lists solely in-frame clones and lacks some. Of about 48,000 clones listed, 88% are singletons. The chain is built from TRBV2 and TRBJ2-3; a possible D gene is TRBD2 (6 bases). This specimen consisted of CD4+ T cells from peripheral blood mononuclear cells, obtained in the second trimester of pregnancy. The clonotype originates from a female donor with multiple sclerosis, enrolled in a pregnancy study. CDR3 sequence: CASSAFGLSTDTQYF. The CDR3 nucleotides read TGTGCCAGCAGTGCCTTTGGACTATCCACAGATACGCAGTATTTT.